One sample yielded the 30 T cell receptor beta chains listed below, sequenced in a study of blood T cell repertoires in COVID-19. Sequencing used immunoSEQ multiplex PCR; TCRdb keeps in-frame clones, though not all of them. The sample has roughly 500,000 clones, about 91% seen once; the top ten hold about 1%. Sequencing input: peripheral blood. The origin of the receptors is a man between 18 and 35 years old with COVID-19, enrolled during active disease.

The gene calls are TRBV7-2 and TRBJ2-3; TRBD2 matches at 15 bases. V was pared by 5 bases and J by 6 bases, with 9 bases of the junction left unmatched. Looked up from germline, CDR1 is SGHTA and CDR2 is FQGNSA. The CDR3 loop spans 17 amino acids. This chain's CDR3 is CASSVRTSGRARDTQYF. CDR3 DNA: TGTGCCAGCAGCGTCAGGACTAGCGGGAGGGCCAGGGATACGCAGTATTTT.

This clone was recorded once. The V and J genes are TRBV29-1 and TRBJ2-1; D is undetermined. This CDR3 spans 12 amino acids. The V gene lost 7 bases and the J gene lost 6 bases, with 13 bases spanning the gap. Germline CDR1 reads SQVTM; CDR2 reads ANQGSEA. In DNA, the CDR3 is TGCAGCGCCCGACTTGAGCCCAATGAGCAGTTCTTC. This codes for CSARLEPNEQFF.

This chain joins TRBV11-3 and TRBJ2-1, with D uncertain. With 2 bases removed from V and 10 bases from J, the gap between germline ends came to 6 bases. This CDR3 comprises 11 residues. Germline V gene sequence: CDR1 SGHNT, CDR2 YENEEA. For the CDR3, the DNA is TGTGCCAGCAGCTTAACTACAGAGCAGTTCTTC. It yields the protein CASSLTTEQFF. Filled out from reference TRBV11-3 and TRBJ2-1, the complete variable domain reads EAGVVQSPRYKIIEKKQPVAFWCNPISGHNTLYWYLQNLGQGPELLIRYENEEAVDDSQLPKDRFSAERLKGVDSTLKIQPAELGDSAVYLCASSLTTEQFFGPGTRLTVL.

As for this clone: The sample contains more than one DNA sequence encoding this CDR3. The J gene is TRBJ2-7, the V gene TRBV2; D gene unclear. The V and J ends lost 4 bases and 4 bases respectively, with 5 bases between them. From germline, CDR1 is SNHLY and CDR2 FYNNEI. CDR3 length: 11 amino acids. Written as DNA, the CDR3 is TGTGCCAGCAGTGGCAGTTACGAGCAGTACTTC. Its protein is CASSGSYEQYF. The full variable domain, completed using reference TRBV2 and TRBJ2-7, is EPEVTQTPSHQVTQMGQEVILRCVPISNHLYFYWYRQILGQKVEFLVSFYNNEISEKSEIFDDQFSVERPDGSNFTLKIRSTKLEDSAMYFCASSGSYEQYFGPGTRLTVT.

The table lists this clone with a few counts. The chain combines TRBV5-1 with TRBJ2-1, with D maybe TRBD1 (6 bases). Germline V gene lookup returns CDR1 SGHRS and CDR2 YFSETQ. The CDR3 extends over 13 amino acids. With 5 bases removed from V and 8 bases from J, the gap between germline ends came to 14 bases. The DNA for the CDR3 is TGCGCCAGCAGGGAAAACAGGGTGGATGAGCAGTTCTTC. Protein: CASRENRVDEQFF.

This clone came up a few times. This chain connects TRBV10-1 to TRBJ2-2; D uncertain. In germline, CDR1 is WNHNN, CDR2 SYGVQD (reference sequence). This CDR3 is 14 amino acids long. V was cut by 5 bases and J by 0 bases, with 7 bases left in between. This CDR3 is CASSHSPNTGELFF. CDR3 DNA sequence: TGCGCCAGCAGTCACAGCCCGAACACCGGGGAGCTGTTTTTT.

The chain carries TRBV5-4 and TRBJ2-7; TRBD1 aligns across 7 bases. CDR1 SGHNT and CDR2 YYREEE come from the germline V gene (reference sequence). Trimming took 3 bases from V and 2 from J; bases not matched to a gene: 2. The CDR3 runs to 13 residues. The CDR3, as DNA: TGTGCCAGCAGCTCAGGGACAGCCTACGAGCAGTACTTC. Its protein is CASSSGTAYEQYF.

This clone was detected once. The gene calls are TRBV12-5 and TRBJ2-2; tentative D call: TRBD1 (5 bases). Germline lookup yields CDR1 LGHNT and CDR2 FRNRAP. There are 16 residues in the CDR3. V lost 2 bases and J 2 bases, leaving 12 bases between the germline ends. The CDR3 DNA sequence: TGTGCTAGTGGTTTGTGGTCAGGGAAAAACACCGGGGAGCTGTTTTTT. As protein: CASGLWSGKNTGELFF.

This sequence joins TRBV7-9 and TRBJ2-2; 8 bases agree with TRBD1. Germline V lookup: CDR1 SEHNR, CDR2 FQNEAQ (reference sequence). The V and J ends lost 7 bases and 8 bases, in that order; junction bases with no gene match: 12. The CDR3 is made up of 15 amino acids. The CDR3 sequence is CASTSTGGIPGELFF. CDR3 nucleotides: TGTGCCAGCACCTCAACAGGGGGTATTCCGGGGGAGCTGTTTTTT.

Turning to this clone: In the same sample, other DNA sequences code for this CDR3. The V call is TRBV5-1, the J call TRBJ2-7; 9 positions agree with TRBD1. Germline CDR1 SGHRS, CDR2 YFSETQ. V was pared by 3 bases and J by 0 bases, with 1 base of the junction left unmatched. The CDR3 totals 14 residues. The CDR3 DNA is TGCGCCAGCAGCTCGGGACAGGGCTCCTACGAGCAGTACTTC. As protein: CASSSGQGSYEQYF.

This chain joins TRBV5-6 and TRBJ2-1, with 8 bases identical to TRBD1. This CDR3 is 15 amino acids long. Germline V CDR1 and CDR2: SGHDT, YYEEEE. V shed 0 bases and J 6 bases; nucleotides not matched to a gene: 5. CDR3 DNA sequence: TGTGCCAGCAGCTTGGCCCAGGGGGCAGGCAATGAGCAGTTCTTC. Translating gives CASSLAQGAGNEQFF. The variable domain in full, with the rest retrieved from reference TRBV5-6 and TRBJ2-1, is DAGVTQSPTHLIKTRGQQVTLRCSPKSGHDTVSWYQQALGQGPQFIFQYYEEEERQRGNFPDRFSGHQFPNYSSELNVNALLLGDSALYLCASSLAQGAGNEQFFGPGTRLTVL.

The V gene is TRBV2, the J gene TRBJ1-5, with D hard to call. V lost 6 bases to trimming and J lost 7 bases, with 19 bases between them. This CDR3 contains 15 residues. Looked up from germline, CDR1 is SNHLY and CDR2 is FYNNEI. CDR3 protein: CASRRTEATRQPQHF. Here the CDR3 DNA reads TGTGCCAGCAGACGGACTGAAGCGACAAGACAGCCCCAGCATTTT.

The chain is built from TRBV7-3 and TRBJ2-3; no firm D call. V was cut by 5 bases and J by 4 bases, with 16 bases left in between. The CDR3 consists of 15 residues. Germline lookup yields CDR1 SGHTA and CDR2 FQGTGA. CDR3 in DNA: TGTGCCAGCAGCCCGACTGCTACCCAGTCAGATACGCAGTATTTT. Amino acid sequence: CASSPTATQSDTQYF.

The chain employs TRBV18 and TRBJ2-7; a weak D match, TRBD1 (5 bases). The length of the CDR3 is 14 residues. Trimming cost V 3 bases and J 2 bases, with 11 bases left between them. Germline values: CDR1 KGHSH, CDR2 LQKENI. CDR3 sequence (DNA): TGTGCCAGCTCACCCCCAGGGTCGCCCTACGAGCAGTACTTC. It encodes CASSPPGSPYEQYF.

V is TRBV7-8 and J is TRBJ1-5, with TRBD1 matching 10 bases. With V trimmed by 5 bases and J by 6 bases, 13 bases remained unmatched. The CDR3 contains 17 residues. In germline, CDR1 is SGHVS, CDR2 FQNEAQ. CDR3 DNA sequence: TGTGCCAGCAGCAGACCTAGACAGGGGGCTTTCAGTCAGCCCCAGCATTTT. Its translation is CASSRPRQGAFSQPQHF. The whole variable domain, filled in from reference TRBV7-8 and TRBJ1-5, reads GAGVSQSPRYKVAKRGQDVALRCDPISGHVSLFWYQQALGQGPEFLTYFQNEAQLDKSGLPSDRFFAERPEGSVSTLKIQRTQQEDSAVYLCASSRPRQGAFSQPQHFGDGTRLSIL.

This chain links TRBV6-5 with TRBJ2-6; D might be TRBD2 (6 bases). Per the germline V gene, CDR1 is MNHEY and CDR2 is SVGAGI. The V gene lost 7 bases and the J gene lost 2 bases, with 9 bases spanning the gap. The length of the CDR3 is 14 residues. CDR3 DNA: TGTGCCAGCACCAGGGAGGCTGGGGCCAACGTCCTGACTTTC. As protein: CASTREAGANVLTF.

The V call is TRBV12-3 or TRBV12-4, the J call TRBJ1-3, with D unclear. The CDR3 sequence is 11 residues long. V lost 2 bases, J lost 8 bases, and 4 bases lay in between. The CDR3 coding sequence is TGTGCCAGCAGTTTATCGGACACCATATATTTT. Its protein product is CASSLSDTIYF.

This clone was counted once. The chain carries TRBV4-1 and TRBJ2-1, with 9 bases matching TRBD2. The V gene end was trimmed by 1 base and the J gene end by 4 bases; junction bases not matched to a gene: 5. This CDR3 has 16 residues. Germline CDR1 is MGHRA and CDR2 is YSYEKL. The CDR3 sequence is CASSQAPAGGYNEQFF. The CDR3 nucleotides read TGCGCCAGCAGCCAAGCCCCAGCGGGGGGATACAATGAGCAGTTCTTC.

The V and J genes are TRBV5-1 and TRBJ2-6; possibly TRBD2 for D (5 bases). This CDR3 has 16 residues. Looked up from germline, CDR1 is SGHRS and CDR2 is YFSETQ. The ends were cut back, 0 bases at V and 0 bases at J, with 7 bases in the middle. The CDR3 DNA follows: TGCGCCAGCAGCTTGGGTGGGAGCTCTGGGGCCAACGTCCTGACTTTC. This codes for CASSLGGSSGANVLTF.

This clone has a single count. The chain recombines TRBV5-8 with TRBJ2-5, with TRBD2 matching over 7 bases. With V trimmed by 1 base and J by 4 bases, 4 bases remained unmatched. The length of the CDR3 is 14 residues. Germline CDR1 reads SGHTS; CDR2 reads YDEGEE. The CDR3: CASSLPSGPETQYF. The CDR3 nucleotides read TGTGCCAGCAGCTTGCCTAGCGGCCCAGAGACCCAGTACTTC.

Only one count was recorded for this clone. The genes are TRBV6-5 and TRBJ2-2; D ambiguous. With 8 bases removed from V and 2 bases from J, the gap between germline ends came to 12 bases. Per germline, CDR1 MNHEY and CDR2 SVGAGI. The length of the CDR3 is 14 residues. CDR3: CASHLFGNTGELFF. CDR3 coding DNA: TGTGCCAGCCATCTCTTCGGTAACACCGGGGAGCTGTTTTTT.

This rearrangement joins TRBV4-1 to TRBJ2-1, with a tentative D call TRBD2 (6 bases). The V gene lost 2 bases and the J gene lost 6 bases, with 17 bases spanning the gap. The germline V gene encodes CDR1 MGHRA and CDR2 YSYEKL. CDR3 length: 16 amino acids. The DNA of the CDR3 is TGCGCCAGCAGCCAACCCATGGAGCGGAGGGTCAATGAGCAGTTCTTC. Protein product: CASSQPMERRVNEQFF.

The chain uses TRBV6-5 and TRBJ1-2, with D unclear. Germline V CDR1 and CDR2: MNHEY, SVGAGI. V was pared by 6 bases and J by 4 bases, with 12 bases between. The CDR3 has 13 amino acids. The CDR3 region has the DNA TGTGCCAGCAGGCGCCGGGTTATCTATGGCTACACCTTC. Amino acids: CASRRRVIYGYTF.

V and J are TRBV18 and TRBJ1-4, with TRBD1 matching 7 bases. The CDR3 sequence is 14 residues long. Germline assignment: CDR1 KGHSH and CDR2 LQKENI. With 6 bases clipped from V and 3 bases from J, the junction kept 4 bases outside the gene matches. The CDR3 spells CASSRDSSNEKLFF. CDR3 sequence (DNA): TGTGCCAGCTCGCGGGACAGTTCTAATGAAAAACTGTTTTTT. The full variable domain, rest sourced from reference TRBV18 and TRBJ1-4, is NAGVMQNPRHLVRRRGQEARLRCSPMKGHSHVYWYRQLPEEGLKFMVYLQKENIIDESGMPKERFSAEFPKEGPSILRIQQVVRGDSAAYFCASSRDSSNEKLFFGSGTQLSVL.

CDR3 sequence reads: CASSRQAYEQYF. As DNA, the CDR3 is TGTGCCAGCAGCCGACAGGCCTACGAGCAGTACTTC. The chain recombines TRBV5-6 with TRBJ2-7; a weak D match, TRBD1 (6 bases). The CDR3 spans 12 residues. The V end lost 4 bases, the J end lost 2 bases, and 7 bases lay between the germline ends. Germline V gene lookup returns CDR1 SGHDT and CDR2 YYEEEE.

V and J are TRBV18 and TRBJ1-6, with TRBD1 as a possible D gene (5 bases). Trimming pared 3 bases from V and 7 bases from J, leaving 7 bases between. Germline V gene data show CDR1 as KGHSH and CDR2 as LQKENI. There are 13 residues in the CDR3. The CDR3 sequence is CASSPQGNSPLHF. The DNA of the CDR3 is TGTGCCAGCTCACCGCAGGGAAATTCACCCCTCCACTTT.

V and J are TRBV2 and TRBJ1-2; D is perhaps TRBD1 (6 bases). V was cut by 6 bases and J by 8 bases, with 13 bases left in between. Germline values: CDR1 SNHLY, CDR2 FYNNEI. The CDR3 totals 12 residues. The CDR3 DNA is TGTGCCAGCAGCGCAGGGGCTGAAGGCTACACCTTC. It yields the protein CASSAGAEGYTF.

This clone was observed once. The genes are TRBV30 and TRBJ1-1; D is unclear. Looked up from germline, CDR1 is GTSNPN and CDR2 is SVGIG (reference sequence). This CDR3 is 13 amino acids long. The germline V and J ends were trimmed by 5 bases and 1 base, with 11 bases remaining between them. CDR3 DNA: TGTGCCTGGGCTGACAACTCGAACACTGAAGCTTTCTTT. It specifies CAWADNSNTEAFF.

This sequence joins TRBV4-1 and TRBJ2-7, with D tentatively TRBD1 (6 bases). The ends were cut back, 4 bases at V and 3 bases at J, with 10 bases in the middle. The CDR3 totals 13 residues. The germline CDR1 and CDR2 sequences are MGHRA and YSYEKL. The CDR3 here is CASSRIQGYEQYF. The DNA of the CDR3 is TGCGCCAGCAGCCGCATACAGGGCTACGAGCAGTACTTC.

This sequence joins TRBV15 and TRBJ2-1; D might be TRBD2 (7 bases). Germline CDR1 is LNHNV and CDR2 is YYDKDF (reference sequence). CDR3 length: 17 amino acids. The V end was cut by 0 bases, the J end by 4 bases, with 16 bases between. The CDR3 DNA follows: TGTGCCACCAGCAGAGATTGGGTGGGGGGGCCTTACAATGAGCAGTTCTTC. Amino acids: CATSRDWVGGPYNEQFF. Drawing the rest from reference TRBV15 and TRBJ2-1, the complete variable domain is DAMVIQNPRYQVTQFGKPVTLSCSQTLNHNVMYWYQQKSSQAPKLLFHYYDKDFNNEADTPDNFQSRRPNTSFCFLDIRSPGLGDTAMYLCATSRDWVGGPYNEQFFGPGTRLTVL.